One and the same sample provided the 13 T cell receptor beta chains below, sequenced in a study of cytomegalovirus exposure and HLA in healthy donors. Primers: 60 Vbeta forward and 13 Jbeta reverse. Produced via immunoSEQ multiplex PCR; TCRdb's table is partial and in-frame only. The sample includes some 130,000 clones. What was sequenced was PBMCs. The receptors originated from a woman aged 55-69 years in good health and CMV-seronegative.

This chain links TRBV18 with TRBJ2-3; D is ambiguous. This CDR3 is built from 14 residues. Germline V gene sequence: CDR1 KGHSH, CDR2 LQKENI. With 2 bases removed from V and 0 bases from J, the gap between germline ends came to 6 bases. In DNA, the CDR3 is TGTGCCAGCTCACCATCCAGGAGCACAGATACGCAGTATTTT. Translating it yields CASSPSRSTDTQYF.

V and J are TRBV2 and TRBJ2-5, with TRBD1 identical over 8 bases. The length of the CDR3 is 16 residues. Per the germline V gene, CDR1 is SNHLY and CDR2 is FYNNEI. Trimming cost V 2 bases and J 5 bases; bases outside gene matches: 10. The CDR3 DNA reads TGTGCCAGCAGTGAATTTGGGCAGGGGGCCCGGGAGACCCAGTACTTC. This gives the protein CASSEFGQGARETQYF.

The CDR3 DNA reads TGTGCCAGCAGCTTAGATCGTGTAGCGGGAGAGCAGTTCTTC. This encodes CASSLDRVAGEQFF. V and J are TRBV11-3 and TRBJ2-1; 8 bases agree with TRBD2. This CDR3 is built from 14 residues. The J segment lost 10 bases and the V segment lost 0 bases, leaving 5 bases of the junction unmatched. Germline V gene sequence: CDR1 SGHNT, CDR2 YENEEA. Filled out from reference TRBV11-3 and TRBJ2-1, the complete variable domain reads EAGVVQSPRYKIIEKKQPVAFWCNPISGHNTLYWYLQNLGQGPELLIRYENEEAVDDSQLPKDRFSAERLKGVDSTLKIQPAELGDSAVYLCASSLDRVAGEQFFGPGTRLTVL.

The rearrangement links TRBV7-8 to TRBJ1-6; D ambiguous. Trimming removed 7 bases at V and 9 bases at J, with 19 bases between. The CDR3 is 15 amino acids. From germline, CDR1 is SGHVS and CDR2 FQNEAQ. In DNA form, the CDR3 reads TGTGCCAGCACCCTGGGAGGGAAAGAACTTTCACCCCTCCACTTT. It specifies CASTLGGKELSPLHF.

V gene TRBV27 combines with J gene TRBJ1-6; 7 bases align to TRBD1. CDR1 and CDR2 from the germline V gene are MNHEY and SMNVEV (reference sequence). The CDR3 contains 14 residues. Trimming took 5 bases from V and 10 from J; bases not matched to a gene: 8. The CDR3 nucleotides read TGTGCCAGCAGTCCCGGGACAGTGGCATCACCCCTCCACTTT. Residues: CASSPGTVASPLHF.

J is TRBJ2-3 and V is TRBV15; a possible D gene is TRBD1 (6 bases). Germline V gene sequence: CDR1 LNHNV, CDR2 YYDKDF (reference sequence). This CDR3 is 15 amino acids long. Between the trimmed V and J ends, which lost 0 bases and 2 bases, there was a span of 9 bases. CDR3 region: CATSRDWGLTDTQYF. The CDR3 region has the DNA TGTGCCACCAGCAGAGACTGGGGGCTCACAGATACGCAGTATTTT.

The chain couples TRBV18 to TRBJ1-1; TRBD1 matches at 8 bases. V trimming: 6 bases; J trimming: 0 bases; junction bases outside the gene matches: 9. The CDR3 is 16 residues long. In germline, CDR1 is KGHSH, CDR2 LQKENI. Here the CDR3 DNA reads TGTGCCAGCTCCTCCGGACAGGGTAGTTTGAACACTGAAGCTTTCTTT. Its protein product is CASSSGQGSLNTEAFF.

The chain joins TRBV6-9 to TRBJ1-2, with 7 positions matching TRBD1. V dropped 5 bases and J dropped 8; count of bases not matched to a gene: 11. CDR1 and CDR2 from the germline V gene are MNHGY and SVAAGI. The CDR3 covers 14 residues. CDR3 sequence reads: CASSGGTEQRGYTF. The CDR3 DNA sequence: TGTGCCAGCAGTGGAGGGACAGAGCAGAGGGGCTACACCTTC.

The rearrangement links TRBV10-2 to TRBJ2-1; D is possibly TRBD1 (5 bases). Germline V CDR1 and CDR2: WSHSY, SAAADI. The CDR3 runs 16 residues. V was clipped by 4 bases and J by 4 bases, with 17 bases between them. The CDR3 nucleotides are TGCGCCAGCAGTGGACCCCCAGCGTCAGGGTACAATGAGCAGTTCTTC. Translation: CASSGPPASGYNEQFF.

J is TRBJ2-3 and V is TRBV7-2; possibly TRBD2 for D (6 bases). Deletions cut 2 bases from V and 6 bases from J, with 18 bases between. From germline, CDR1 is SGHTA and CDR2 FQGNSA. The CDR3 runs to 16 residues. The CDR3 protein is CASSLTGLTVMDTQYF. The CDR3 DNA reads TGTGCCAGCAGCTTAACGGGACTCACGGTTATGGATACGCAGTATTTT.

V gene TRBV29-1 combines with J gene TRBJ1-1; TRBD1 might be the D (6 bases). V shed 3 bases and J shed 2 bases, with 13 bases lying between them. The CDR3 runs to 14 residues. From germline, CDR1 is SQVTM and CDR2 ANQGSEA. The CDR3 sequence is CSVERGGVNTEAFF. CDR3 bases: TGCAGCGTTGAGCGAGGGGGAGTCAACACTGAAGCTTTCTTT.

The rearrangement joins TRBV7-9 to TRBJ1-2; no definite D call. V was clipped by 5 bases and J by 8 bases, with 12 bases between them. CDR1 is SEHNR, CDR2 FQNEAQ, per germline (reference sequence). The CDR3 spans 12 residues. The CDR3 DNA sequence: TGTGCCAGCAGCGCCCGGGAGCAGGGCTACACCTTC. Translated: CASSAREQGYTF.

The chain carries TRBV19 and TRBJ1-1; D is undetermined. This CDR3 is built from 13 residues. Trimming stripped 2 bases from V and 2 bases from J, with 6 bases between. Germline lookup yields CDR1 LNHDA and CDR2 SQIVND (reference sequence). This CDR3 is CASSIFRNTEAFF. CDR3 DNA: TGTGCCAGTAGTATATTCAGAAACACTGAAGCTTTCTTT.